This record concerns one T cell receptor (beta chain) sequence. The specificity of this receptor is unknown. Sequencing ends 3 residues short of the CDR3 end; the germline J gene provides the rest. The sample is drawn from a study of T cells in women clearing cervical HPV infection (dated by TCRdb to the late 2010s). Broadly, across the study: Cases were 25 women with histologically confirmed HPV16-related CIN3 or worse, including a couple of invasive cancers. The approximately 26 controls were women who cleared a single incident HPV16 infection within 12 months without developing precancer or cancer. Blood from cases was drawn at the visit where the lesion was first identified, while blood from controls was drawn once the infection was no longer detected. For cases, the median interval between lesion detection and blood sampling was about 150 days, with an interquartile range of roughly 90 to 200 days. HLA typing was available for only a few women, so HLA type could not be excluded as a confounder. The exploratory proof-of-principle case-control study was nested within the Guanacaste HPV Natural History Study in Costa Rica and compared TCR repertoires across cervical HPV16 outcomes. Cases were matched to controls by age within five years and by the year the sample was collected. A median age of approximately 34 years was observed in cases versus 37 to 45 in controls, and no significant differences in baseline characteristics were found. The parent cohort enrolled 9,000 to 13,000 women aged 18 or older in Guanacaste, Costa Rica, in about 1992 to 1995 and followed the women for 6 to 7 years. Quality controls consisted of five blinded duplicates per group, for a total of about 60 samples made up of about 50 participants and about 10 replicates. Points the paper makes about the study in general: The cross-sectional design could not show whether the associations came before the infection or were a result of it, and neither effector/memory subsets nor HPV-specific T cells were isolated. CIN3+ cases had significantly higher TCR repertoire richness than controls across sequencing depths, but evenness did not differ between the groups. By combining richness with V gene abundances, random forest classifiers separated cases from controls with an estimated AUC of 0.75 to 0.9. T-cell numbers per sample were unknown, so richness differences could reflect varying T-cell content rather than repertoire biology. Lower TRBV6-7 relative abundance was observed in cases than in controls (0.11% versus 0.16%; Bonferroni P = 0.0008).

Every participant had a single incident cervical HPV16 infection, and women with prevalent HPV16 infections were excluded. Cervical HPV DNA was detected with MY09/MY11 PCR, and genotyping was done by dot-blot hybridization. Roughly 15 mL of heparinized blood was centrifuged, after which the buffy coat was aliquoted, frozen at -30 degrees C, and then stored at -80 degrees C. QIAGEN kits were used to extract genomic DNA from the buffy coat specimens. V and J are truncated by 4 bases and 1 base respectively, leaving an intervening sequence of 17 bases. The CDR3 contains 15 residues, cysteine and phenylalanine counted. Only the CDR3 bases that were read are kept: 36 of them, in frame from base 1. For CDR1 and CDR2, the germline V gene lists SQVTM and ANQGSEA. TCR beta CDR3 regions were amplified by multiplex PCR using the immunoSEQ assay from an average of 1200 ng genomic DNA per sample. The assay corrected primer bias using a complete synthetic TCR repertoire to establish an amplification baseline. The amplicons were sequenced on the Illumina platform. The published analysis was carried out like this. Sequence errors were corrected by clustering with frequency ratios and a modified nearest-neighbor algorithm, and the sequences were then analyzed in the immunoSEQ Analyzer using IMGT gene definitions. TCR richness and evenness were averaged over 20 rarefaction repeats at each rarefaction depth, excluding samples with fewer sequences than the depth. Wilcoxon rank sum tests with FDR correction were used to compare V, D and J gene relative abundances between the groups. For the blinded duplicates, the intraclass correlation was approximately 96% for TCR richness and averaged roughly 79% across roughly 72 gene segments. The immuneACCESS repertoire file appears here via TCRdb, limited to in-frame rearrangements. These files lack a portion of the clones; in checked studies, under half of the deficit traces to unresolved V genes, and the cause of the others is not known. V and J calls and clone size are copied from that table; D and trimming were computed from the DNA. The data table for this sample lists 30,000 to 45,000 clones. Of the sample, around 6.4% is held by the ten largest clones.

This receptor was taken from a woman between 18 and 70 years old with a cervical HPV16 infection that either progressed to CIN3+ or cleared (not recorded which). The sequence links TRBV29-1 to TRBJ2-7, with TRBD1 as a weak D call on 6 bases. Source material: blood buffy coat. CDR3 bases read: TGCAGCGTTGGATCAGGACAGTCGTTTTCCTACGAG. Its protein product is CSVGSGQSFSYE. In full, the CDR3 reads CSVGSGQSFSYEQYF.